Each of the 20 T cell receptor beta chains below was sequenced from the same sample in a study of Graves' ophthalmopathy and Graves' hyperthyroidism. The study amplified TCR beta CDR3 regions using RNA transcripts. HTBI primers primed a first-round RT-PCR, and a second-round multiplex PCR followed. TCRdb re-analysed the multiplex PCR reads in MiXCR, keeping a single row per CDR3 protein. The sample includes fewer than 650,000 distinct CDR3 sequences, about a fifth of them seen just once. The specimen was peripheral blood. These receptors were obtained from a woman younger than 35 with stable Graves' hyperthyroidism. Some clones in this sample may be carry-over from other donors' samples.

This clonotype was found a few times. The chain joins TRBV15 to TRBJ2-7, with 7 bases lining up with TRBD2. The germline V gene has CDR1 LNHNV and CDR2 YYDKDF (reference sequence). V was clipped by 5 bases and J by 2 bases; unmatched bases: 6. The CDR3 spans 14 residues. CDR3 nucleotides: TGTGCCACCAGCCAAAGCGGGGAACCCTACGAGCAGTACTTC. Protein sequence: CATSQSGEPYEQYF. Full variable domain (missing parts from reference TRBV15 and TRBJ2-7): DAMVIQNPRYQVTQFGKPVTLSCSQTLNHNVMYWYQQKSSQAPKLLFHYYDKDFNNEADTPDNFQSRRPNTSFCFLDIRSPGLGDTAMYLCATSQSGEPYEQYFGPGTRLTVT.

In its sample, this clonotype was seen many times. The gene calls are TRBV6-1 and TRBJ1-1; D is uncertain. V was clipped by 7 bases and J by 7 bases, with 10 bases between them. Per germline, CDR1 MNHNS and CDR2 SASEGT. The CDR3 is made up of 11 amino acids. CDR3 nucleotide sequence: TGTGCCAGCACCCCGGGAAGTGAAGCTTTCTTT. Translated: CASTPGSEAFF.

In regard to this clonotype: Given a much more abundant clone one base away, this may be a read error. The chain has TRBV7-2 and TRBJ2-7; D is possibly TRBD2 (6 bases). This CDR3 region has 13 residues. CDR1 and CDR2 (germline): SGHTA, FQGNSA. V shed 10 bases and J shed 5 bases, with 18 bases lying between them. The CDR3 sequence is CATGGAPRDEQYV. CDR3 coding DNA: TGTGCCACCGGCGGGGCTCCGAGGGACGAGCAGTACGTC.

The sample holds many counts of this clonotype. This chain connects TRBV6-1 to TRBJ2-4, with D tentatively TRBD2 (6 bases). This CDR3 region has 15 residues. Trimming took 6 bases from V and 0 from J, leaving 12 bases between them. Germline values: CDR1 MNHNS, CDR2 SASEGT. Written as DNA, the CDR3 is TGTGCCAGCAGCCACGGGAGACCAGCCAAAAACATTCAGTACTTC. It yields the protein CASSHGRPAKNIQYF.

V and J are TRBV25-1 and TRBJ1-6; 7 bases match TRBD1. After removal of 11 bases from V and 2 bases from J, the junction contained 6 bases not matched to a gene. CDR1 is MGHDK and CDR2 is SYGVNS in the germline V gene. This CDR3 has 14 residues. Here the CDR3 reads CARSGQTYNSPLHF. The CDR3, as DNA: TGTGCCCGCTCGGGACAGACCTATAATTCACCCCTCCACTTT.

This clonotype was found many times. CDR3 DNA: TGTGCCAGCAGCTTACGGACTATCTTATACGAGCAGTACTTC. Protein sequence: CASSLRTILYEQYF. The gene calls are TRBV13 and TRBJ2-7; perhaps TRBD2 as D (6 bases). The V end was cut by 2 bases, the J end by 4 bases, with 12 bases between. Per the germline V gene, CDR1 is PRHDT and CDR2 is FYEKMQ (reference sequence). This CDR3 region has 14 residues.

This clonotype came up many times. The chain links TRBV5-1 to TRBJ2-2; maybe TRBD1 (5 bases). The CDR3 runs to 16 residues. With 2 bases removed from V and 6 bases from J, the gap between germline ends came to 17 bases. Germline lookup yields CDR1 SGHRS and CDR2 YFSETQ. The CDR3 DNA reads TGCGCCAGCAGCTTTATCGCAGGGTCGGTCTCCGGGGAGCTGTTTTTT. Its translation: CASSFIAGSVSGELFF.

This clonotype has ten or more counts. The J gene is TRBJ1-6, the V gene TRBV28; the D gene is possibly TRBD1 (6 bases). The CDR3 runs 15 residues. With 5 bases removed from V and 7 bases from J, the gap between germline ends came to 15 bases. Germline V gene sequence: CDR1 MDHEN, CDR2 SYDVKM. CDR3 region: CASSVLGGDNSPLHF. CDR3 DNA: TGTGCCAGCAGTGTCCTAGGGGGGGACAATTCACCCCTCCACTTT.

There are many counts of this clonotype. The V and J genes are TRBV28 and TRBJ1-5, with D unresolved. V was trimmed by 3 bases and J by 2 bases, leaving 14 bases between them. In germline, CDR1 is MDHEN, CDR2 SYDVKM. The CDR3 spans 16 residues. The CDR3 region has the DNA TGTGCCAGCAGTTTCCGACGGCGCGGGGGCAATCAGCCCCAGCATTTT. It is translated as CASSFRRRGGNQPQHF.

Comment on this clonotype: No conserved phenylalanine or tryptophan ends this CDR3, so it is likely a read error. The chain carries TRBV19 and TRBJ1-5, with 8 bases lining up with TRBD1. Per germline, CDR1 LNHDA and CDR2 SQIVND (reference sequence). V lost 3 bases, J lost 7 bases, and 8 bases stayed unmatched. The CDR3 is 15 amino acids. In DNA form, the CDR3 reads TGTGCCAGTAGTATGGTAACAGGGGGATGGCAGCCCCAGCATTTG. Translation gives CASSMVTGGWQPQHL.

This clonotype has ten or more counts. This chain joins TRBV20-1 and TRBJ2-5, with 7 bases aligning to TRBD2. Germline lookup yields CDR1 DFQATT and CDR2 SNEGSKA (reference sequence). The V gene end was trimmed by 3 bases and the J gene end by 3 bases; junction bases not matched to a gene: 10. There are 15 residues in the CDR3. The CDR3 spells CSARLASGAKETQYF. The CDR3 DNA is TGCAGTGCTAGGTTGGCCAGCGGGGCCAAAGAGACCCAGTACTTC.

This clonotype was seen repeatedly, ten times or more. This CDR3 reads CASSEGGDNQPQHF. The CDR3 DNA reads as TGTGCCAGCAGTGAGGGCGGGGATAATCAGCCCCAGCATTTT. The chain joins TRBV6-1 to TRBJ1-5, with unresolved D. V lost 3 bases and J 4 bases, leaving 10 bases between the germline ends. The V gene's germline CDR1 is MNHNS and CDR2 SASEGT. There are 14 residues in the CDR3.

This clonotype was seen ten or more times. This CDR3 is CASSPQRGWPNTEAFF. In DNA form, the CDR3 reads TGTGCCAGCAGTCCCCAGCGGGGGTGGCCTAACACTGAAGCTTTCTTT. This chain connects TRBV12-3 or TRBV12-4 to TRBJ1-1, with a possible D match to TRBD1 (5 bases). V was pared by 5 bases and J by 2 bases, with 18 bases between. This CDR3 is built from 16 residues.

This clonotype came up many times. The V gene is TRBV6-5, the J gene TRBJ1-6; no firm D call. The CDR3 spans 14 residues. CDR1 MNHEY and CDR2 SVGAGI come from the germline V gene. V was trimmed by 6 bases and J by 5 bases, leaving 11 bases between them. The CDR3 protein is CASRTEVDNSPLHF. The CDR3 DNA is TGTGCCAGCAGAACGGAGGTCGATAATTCACCCCTCCACTTT.

This clonotype was observed many times. The genes are TRBV20-1 and TRBJ2-7; 10 bases are a match to TRBD1. Germline V gives CDR1 DFQATT, CDR2 SNEGSKA (reference sequence). V shed 2 bases and J 3 bases; nucleotides not matched to a gene: 7. The CDR3 has 15 amino acids. The chain's CDR3 is CSARNSGTGDYEQYF. DNA for the CDR3: TGCAGTGCTAGAAACTCAGGGACAGGGGACTACGAGCAGTACTTC.

This chain links TRBV12-3 or TRBV12-4 with TRBJ2-7, with 16 bases that match TRBD2. The J segment lost 2 bases and the V segment lost 4 bases, leaving 5 bases of the junction unmatched. The CDR3 contains 17 residues. This chain's CDR3 is CASSYGTSGGATYEQYF. In DNA, the CDR3 is TGTGCCAGCAGTTACGGGACTAGCGGGGGGGCCACCTACGAGCAGTACTTC.

The chain carries TRBV5-1 and TRBJ1-2; D is uncertain. This CDR3 is 12 amino acids long. Germline CDR1 is SGHRS and CDR2 is YFSETQ. V was cut by 1 base and J by 6 bases, with 7 bases left in between. The CDR3 DNA sequence: TGCGCCAGCAGCTTGAATGGGAATGGCTACACCTTC. Translation gives CASSLNGNGYTF. The whole variable domain, filled in from reference TRBV5-1 and TRBJ1-2, reads KAGVTQTPRYLIKTRGQQVTLSCSPISGHRSVSWYQQTPGQGLQFLFEYFSETQRNKGNFPGRFSGRQFSNSRSEMNVSTLELGDSALYLCASSLNGNGYTFGSGTRLTVV.

The CDR3 sequence: CASSETGMPDTQYF. The CDR3 nucleotides read TGTGCCAGCAGTGAAACAGGGATGCCAGATACGCAGTATTTT. This chain links TRBV6-1 with TRBJ2-3; perhaps TRBD1 as D (6 bases). With 2 bases removed from V and 4 bases from J, the gap between germline ends came to 10 bases. Looked up from germline, CDR1 is MNHNS and CDR2 is SASEGT. The CDR3 loop spans 14 amino acids.

Only one count was recorded for this clonotype. The chain links TRBV6-1 to TRBJ2-5; 12 nucleotides agree with TRBD2. CDR1 MNHNS and CDR2 SASEGT come from the germline V gene. The CDR3 length is 17 residues. V shed 4 bases, J shed 2 bases, and the junction held 8 bases outside the gene matches. The CDR3 protein is CASSAKLTSGGQETQYF. In nucleotides, the CDR3 is TGTGCCAGCAGTGCAAAACTGACTAGCGGGGGACAAGAGACCCAGTACTTC.

At least ten counts were recorded for this clonotype. The V and J genes are TRBV6-2 or TRBV6-3 and TRBJ1-1; TRBD1 aligns across 7 bases. This CDR3 is 19 amino acids long. Per germline, CDR1 MNHEY and CDR2 SVGEGT. Trimming at V came to 0 bases and at J to 4 bases, leaving 17 bases not matched to a gene. The CDR3: CASSYSNVRGAYHFTEAFF. CDR3 DNA: TGTGCCAGCAGTTACTCGAATGTCAGGGGGGCGTACCACTTCACTGAAGCTTTCTTT.